The 6 T cell receptor beta chains reported below all come from one sample, sequenced in a study of spatial heterogeneity in lung cancer. Time point here: sample taken at primary tumor resection. Tumor, nontumor lung or frozen PBMC supplied whole RNA, sequenced without sorting. TCRdb redid the calling of the 5' RACE reads with MiXCR, one entry per CDR3 protein. The table records approximately 24,000 distinct CDR3 sequences, 4% to 5% of them present only once. Sequencing was performed on PBMCs, taken at surgery. The source is a male donor with early-stage non-small cell lung cancer.

This clonotype was observed at least ten times. This chain connects TRBV20-1 to TRBJ2-7, with D uncertain. Per the germline V gene, CDR1 is DFQATT and CDR2 is SNEGSKA (reference sequence). The CDR3 covers 11 residues. The V and J ends lost 1 base and 2 bases respectively, with 3 bases between them. The CDR3 DNA reads as TGCAGTGCTAGAGTTCCCTACGAGCAGTACTTC. Protein product: CSARVPYEQYF.

This clonotype has ten or more counts. The genes are TRBV7-8 and TRBJ2-1; 7 nucleotides align to TRBD2. The junction had 9 bases not matched to a gene; V was cut back by 1 base and J by 9 bases. CDR3 length: 15 amino acids. Germline V gene sequence: CDR1 SGHVS, CDR2 FQNEAQ. The CDR3 DNA reads as TGTGCCAGCAGCTTAGTATGGGCGGGAGTTGGTGAGCAGTTCTTC. Amino acid sequence: CASSLVWAGVGEQFF.

This clonotype was counted many times. This chain connects TRBV6-2 or TRBV6-3 to TRBJ2-7, with 7 bases identical to TRBD1. This CDR3 has 14 residues. Germline lookup yields CDR1 MNHEY and CDR2 SVGEGT. J lost 5 bases, V lost 2 bases, and 6 bases had no gene match. Here the CDR3 DNA reads TGTGCCAGCAGTTACGGTAGGGGGCCCCACGAGCAGTACTTC. Encoded protein: CASSYGRGPHEQYF.

This clonotype occurred many times. The J gene is TRBJ2-2, the V gene TRBV5-4; D might be TRBD1 (6 bases). V dropped 1 base and J dropped 0 bases, with 13 bases sitting between them. The CDR3 sequence is 17 residues long. Looked up from germline, CDR1 is SGHNT and CDR2 is YYREEE (reference sequence). Written as DNA, the CDR3 is TGTGCCAGCAGCTTGAGCCAGCGGACAGCGAACACCGGGGAGCTGTTTTTT. This translates into CASSLSQRTANTGELFF.

This clonotype showed up many times. V gene TRBV20-1 combines with J gene TRBJ1-2, with a tentative D call TRBD1 (6 bases). Germline V gene sequence: CDR1 DFQATT, CDR2 SNEGSKA (reference sequence). This CDR3 contains 13 residues. Trimming pared 6 bases from V and 8 bases from J, leaving 19 bases between. The chain's CDR3 is CSAVSGGARGYTF. The DNA for the CDR3 is TGCAGTGCGGTGTCTGGGGGGGCGCGCGGCTACACCTTC.

At least ten counts were recorded for this clonotype. The chain uses TRBV7-9 and TRBJ2-1; TRBD2 might be the D (5 bases). The germline V gene has CDR1 SEHNR and CDR2 FQNEAQ (reference sequence). This CDR3 is 14 amino acids long. The V end was cut by 1 base, the J end by 6 bases, with 10 bases between. CDR3 residues: CASSLVAGVNEQFF. The DNA for the CDR3 is TGTGCCAGCAGCTTAGTTGCCGGGGTCAATGAGCAGTTCTTC.